Presented here are 14 T cell receptor beta chains from one specimen sequenced in a study of CD8 T cells in ankylosing spondylitis. TCRdb reprocessed the 5' RACE reads with MiXCR, giving one entry per CDR3 protein. The sample holds about 36,000 distinct CDR3 sequences, roughly 13% seen once. The sequencing input was synovial fluid, either unsorted or a sorted T cell fraction (not recorded which). The receptors shown here come from a male donor with ankylosing spondylitis.

The chain combines TRBV29-1 with TRBJ2-1, with D tentatively TRBD2 (6 bases). V lost 4 bases and J 1 base, leaving 11 bases between the germline ends. CDR3 size: 14 residues. CDR1 SQVTM and CDR2 ANQGSEA come from the germline V gene. CDR3 loop: CSVVTRESYNEQFF. Here the CDR3 DNA reads TGCAGCGTTGTGACTAGGGAGTCCTACAATGAGCAGTTCTTC.

This clonotype was seen once. In DNA form, the CDR3 reads TGCATTTGGAGCCTGGGAGCGGACTACAATGAGCAGTTCTTC. Translating it yields CIWSLGADYNEQFF. The chain has TRBV20-1 and TRBJ2-1; D possibly corresponds to TRBD2 (5 bases). This CDR3 region has 14 residues. From germline, CDR1 is DFQATT and CDR2 SNEGSKA (reference sequence).

This rearrangement joins TRBV29-1 to TRBJ2-1; D possibly corresponds to TRBD2 (6 bases). The germline gives CDR1 SQVTM, CDR2 ANQGSEA. Trimming shortened V by 5 bases and J by 14 bases, and 19 bases separated the two germline ends. The CDR3 sequence is 12 residues long. DNA of the CDR3: TGCAGCGTTATGGCACCGCGGGGTATCGAGTTCTTC. This translates into CSVMAPRGIEFF.

CDR3 sequence: CASSYSGSNQPQHF. The CDR3 coding sequence is TGTGCCAGCAGTTACTCAGGGAGTAATCAGCCCCAGCATTTT. The chain has TRBV6-5 and TRBJ1-5, with D hard to call. The germline V gene has CDR1 MNHEY and CDR2 SVGAGI. V shed 0 bases and J shed 4 bases, with 7 bases lying between them. The CDR3 totals 14 residues.

In this sample, this clonotype turned up a few times. The V and J genes are TRBV12-3 or TRBV12-4 and TRBJ1-1; D gene unclear. The CDR3 has 16 amino acids. Trimming cost V 2 bases and J 2 bases, with 15 bases left between them. The CDR3 DNA is TGTGCCAGCAGTTTATCACTGGCGGCCGAAAACACTGAAGCTTTCTTT. Amino acids: CASSLSLAAENTEAFF.

The chain has TRBV28 and TRBJ2-3; no clear D. The CDR3 is 15 amino acids. Germline assignment: CDR1 MDHEN and CDR2 SYDVKM. V was cut by 10 bases and J by 1 base, with 18 bases left in between. In DNA, the CDR3 is TGTGCCACCCAAAGGGCAACATGGGGCACAGATACGCAGTATTTT. It specifies CATQRATWGTDTQYF. The entire variable domain, with the rest obtained from reference TRBV28 and TRBJ2-3, is as follows: DVKVTQSSRYLVKRTGEKVFLECVQDMDHENMFWYRQDPGLGLRLIYFSYDVKMKEKGDIPEGYSVSREKKERFSLILESASTNQTSMYLCATQRATWGTDTQYFGPGTRLTVL.

This clonotype was observed at least ten times. This chain connects TRBV15 to TRBJ2-1, with 11 positions matching TRBD2. The CDR3 runs to 14 residues. The V segment lost 5 bases and the J segment 7 bases; nucleotides outside the gene matches: 4. Germline V lookup: CDR1 LNHNV, CDR2 YYDKDF (reference sequence). The DNA of the CDR3 is TGTGCCACCAGCGCCCGGACTAGCGGGAATGAGCAGTTCTTC. Its protein is CATSARTSGNEQFF. Drawing the rest from reference TRBV15 and TRBJ2-1, the complete variable domain is DAMVIQNPRYQVTQFGKPVTLSCSQTLNHNVMYWYQQKSSQAPKLLFHYYDKDFNNEADTPDNFQSRRPNTSFCFLDIRSPGLGDTAMYLCATSARTSGNEQFFGPGTRLTVL.

This clonotype was detected only a few times. The chain carries TRBV12-3 or TRBV12-4 and TRBJ2-2, with 12 nucleotides matching TRBD1. Germline trimming cut 6 bases from V and 7 bases from J; bases unmatched to any gene: 6. The CDR3 length is 15 residues. The CDR3 loop reads CASRSGTGGYGELFF. The CDR3 DNA follows: TGTGCCAGCAGATCCGGGACAGGGGGCTACGGGGAGCTGTTTTTT.

The sample holds a few counts of this clonotype. The chain couples TRBV3-1 to TRBJ2-5, with D perhaps TRBD1 (7 bases). The CDR3 contains 14 residues. Germline lookup yields CDR1 LGHDT and CDR2 YNNKEL (reference sequence). The germline V and J ends were trimmed by 6 bases and 6 bases, with 17 bases remaining between them. Here the CDR3 DNA reads TGTGCCAGCAGTCCGCGCGGGACAGTAAAGACCCAGTACTTC. Encoded protein: CASSPRGTVKTQYF.

Only a few counts were recorded for this clonotype. The CDR3 sequence: CSVELGAVLSHNEQFF. In nucleotides, the CDR3 is TGCAGCGTGGAGCTGGGGGCGGTACTAAGTCACAATGAGCAGTTCTTC. V and J are TRBV29-1 and TRBJ2-1; D may be TRBD1 (6 bases). The CDR3 totals 16 residues. The V gene lost 6 bases and the J gene lost 5 bases, with 23 bases spanning the gap. Looked up from germline, CDR1 is SQVTM and CDR2 is ANQGSEA.

This clonotype is labeled medium-sized (0.01 to 0.1%). The genes are TRBV6-5 and TRBJ1-1; 7 bases agree with TRBD1. Germline V gives CDR1 MNHEY, CDR2 SVGAGI. V lost 0 bases to trimming and J lost 8 bases; unmatched junction nucleotides: 12. The CDR3 is 16 amino acids. The CDR3 reads CASSYSLGTKGQEAFF. The CDR3 DNA is TGTGCCAGCAGTTACTCCCTTGGAACAAAGGGACAGGAAGCTTTCTTT.

This clonotype was counted only a few times. The chain couples TRBV7-2 to TRBJ1-1; D may be TRBD1 (6 bases). V was pared by 8 bases and J by 2 bases, with 12 bases between. The germline CDR1 and CDR2 sequences are SGHTA and FQGNSA. CDR3 length: 13 residues. For the CDR3, the DNA is TGTGCCAGCGAGACAGGAAGAAACACTGAAGCTTTCTTT. The encoded protein is CASETGRNTEAFF.

The chain recombines TRBV13 with TRBJ2-1; D is uncertain. Trimming removed 5 bases at V and 0 bases at J, with 20 bases between. CDR1 and CDR2 from the germline V gene are PRHDT and FYEKMQ (reference sequence). CDR3 length: 18 amino acids. CDR3 amino acids: CASSPKSLLDPSYNEQFF. DNA of the CDR3: TGTGCCAGCAGCCCTAAGAGCCTCTTGGACCCCTCCTACAATGAGCAGTTCTTC.

This clonotype was picked up a small number of times. This chain links TRBV12-3 or TRBV12-4 with TRBJ2-7, with 8 bases fitting TRBD2. The J segment lost 0 bases and the V segment lost 2 bases, leaving 6 bases of the junction unmatched. This CDR3 contains 16 residues. Here the CDR3 reads CASSLFPSGSSYEQYF. For the CDR3, the DNA is TGTGCCAGCAGTTTATTCCCTAGCGGGTCCTCCTACGAGCAGTACTTC.